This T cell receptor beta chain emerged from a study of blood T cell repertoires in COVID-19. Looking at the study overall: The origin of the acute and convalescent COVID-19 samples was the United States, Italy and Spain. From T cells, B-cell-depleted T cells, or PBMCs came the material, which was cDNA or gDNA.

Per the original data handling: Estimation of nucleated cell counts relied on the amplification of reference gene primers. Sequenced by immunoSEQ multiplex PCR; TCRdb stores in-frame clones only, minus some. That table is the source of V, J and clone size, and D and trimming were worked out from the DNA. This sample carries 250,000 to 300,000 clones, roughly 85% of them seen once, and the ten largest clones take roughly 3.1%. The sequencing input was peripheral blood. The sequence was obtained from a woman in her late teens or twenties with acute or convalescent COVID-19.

The CDR3 region is CAISADGGGQPQHF. CDR3 sequence (DNA): TGTGCCATCAGTGCCGATGGGGGGGGCCAGCCCCAGCATTTT. The chain is built from TRBV10-3 and TRBJ1-5, with D possibly being TRBD1 (6 bases). Trimming removed 4 bases at V and 7 bases at J, with 14 bases between. CDR1 is ENHRY, CDR2 SYGVKD, per germline. The CDR3 is 14 amino acids.